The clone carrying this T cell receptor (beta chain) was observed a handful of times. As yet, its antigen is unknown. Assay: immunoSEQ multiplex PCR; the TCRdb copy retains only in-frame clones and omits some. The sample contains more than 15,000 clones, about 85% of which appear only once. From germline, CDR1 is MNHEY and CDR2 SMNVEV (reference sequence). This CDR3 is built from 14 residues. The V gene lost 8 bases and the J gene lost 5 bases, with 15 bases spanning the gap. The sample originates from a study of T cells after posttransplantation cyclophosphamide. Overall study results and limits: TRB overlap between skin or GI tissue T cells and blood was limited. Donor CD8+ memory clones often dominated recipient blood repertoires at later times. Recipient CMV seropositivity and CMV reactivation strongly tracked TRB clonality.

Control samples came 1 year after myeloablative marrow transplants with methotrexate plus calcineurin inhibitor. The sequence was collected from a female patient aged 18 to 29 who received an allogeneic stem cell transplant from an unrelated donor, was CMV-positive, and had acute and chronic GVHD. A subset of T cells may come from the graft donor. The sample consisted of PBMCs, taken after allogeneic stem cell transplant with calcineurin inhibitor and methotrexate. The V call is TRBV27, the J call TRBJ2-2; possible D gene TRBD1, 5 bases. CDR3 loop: CASLKWQGTGELFF. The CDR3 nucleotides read TGTGCCAGCCTCAAATGGCAGGGAACCGGGGAGCTGTTTTTT.